The source of this T cell receptor beta chain is a study of beta chain features in type 1 diabetes. Isolated RNA was reverse transcribed in full, so expressed TCRB transcripts were sequenced. Profiled with immunoSEQ multiplex PCR; TCRdb holds only in-frame clones, not every one. This table holds around 310,000 clones, 11% found once. This clone was detected a few times. V gave up 1 base and J gave up 0 bases, with 7 bases separating them. CDR1 is SGHVS and CDR2 is FNYEAQ in the germline V gene. The CDR3 runs 16 residues. The specimen was naive CD4+ T cells from blood. The chain joins TRBV7-6 to TRBJ2-6; D is unclear. The sequence was obtained from a woman in her twenties or thirties in good health. The CDR3 sequence: CASSLERSSGANVLTF. DNA for the CDR3: TGTGCCAGCAGCTTAGAGAGGAGCTCTGGGGCCAACGTCCTGACTTTC.